This T cell receptor beta chain was captured in a study of T cell responses to AZD1222 COVID-19 vaccine. Germline V lookup: CDR1 SGHRS, CDR2 YFSETQ. The V segment lost 0 bases and the J segment 5 bases; nucleotides outside the gene matches: 3. The CDR3 runs 14 residues. The data were produced by immunoSEQ multiplex PCR, yet TCRdb's version contains in-frame clones alone and is incomplete. The sample yields around 130,000 clones, about 82% seen once. The chain employs TRBV5-1 and TRBJ2-7; 9 bases are a match to TRBD1. The sample in question was peripheral blood, obtained on day 0 of AZD1222 vaccination. This clonotype was obtained from an adult in good health. Here the CDR3 DNA reads TGCGCCAGCAGCTTGGGACAGGGGGTCAACGAGCAGTACTTC. This gives the protein CASSLGQGVNEQYF.